This TCR beta chain was identified during a study of T-cell reconstitution after alpha-beta-depleted transplantation in children. Of note for this clonotype: Its antigen is undetermined.

V was pared by 7 bases and J by 4 bases, with 11 bases between. The CDR3 contains 13 residues. Germline V gene sequence: CDR1 SNHLY, CDR2 FYNNEI. A library of TCRbeta sequences, prepared with unique molecular identifiers, was generated. Each CDR3 protein is one row after TCRdb ran MiXCR on the PCR reads. The data show roughly 790,000 distinct CDR3 sequences, 15% to 20% seen once. General study findings and limits: Diversity and T-cell counts at one year after transplant derived mostly from new T cells. Reportedly, roughly two months post-transplant, alpha-beta T cells arose from several hundred expanded graft clones. It was surviving recipient T cells and thymic progenitors that gave some patients high TCRbeta diversity at day 60.

The J gene is TRBJ2-1, the V gene TRBV2; D is possibly TRBD1 or TRBD2 (5 bases each). This material consisted of PBMCs, mostly from graft donor cells, taken 360 days after TCRalphabeta/CD19-depleted stem cell transplant. The sequence derives from a male patient aged 10 to 17 who had a stem cell transplant for acute lymphoblastic leukemia, so the T cells may come from the graft donor. CDR3 sequence (DNA): TGTGCCAGCACCCCGGGACCTTACAATGAGCAGTTCTTC. It is translated as CASTPGPYNEQFF.